This T cell receptor beta chain was documented in a study of T cells expressing NK-cell markers (TCRdb year 2020). Regarding the study in general: Eight or nine donors provided sorted CD3+CD56+NKG2C+, CD3+CD56+NKG2C- and CD3+CD56-NKG2C+ T-cell subsets, whose TCR beta-chain repertoires were profiled. Seven of the eight sequenced donors were HCMV-seropositive and one was HCMV-seronegative. All eight donors whose samples were sequenced were randomly selected healthy volunteers, three of them men and five women. Libraries were sequenced as 2 x 150 bp reads on Illumina HiSeq 2000/2500, MiSeq or NextSeq. Study-wide findings and limitations: Those dominant clonotypes were again the most abundant among CD3+CD56-NKG2C+ cells in four donors, at about 28.3-65%. Whether the expanded NKG2C-expressing T cell clones were specific for HCMV antigens remained unclear. In over five donors, the dominant CD3+CD56+NKG2C+ clonotypes were among the top 10 CD8+ clonotypes and accounted for about 1.0-7.5% of CD8+ T cells.

With respect to this clonotype: Its recognized antigen is unknown.

Data came from an Illumina HiSeq 2000. TCR beta cDNA libraries were made by 5'RACE template switching that added a universal primer site and unique molecular identifiers. cDNA synthesis was primed from the TCR beta constant segment, followed by two successive PCR amplification steps. The study's processing was this. MIGEC was used to demultiplex reads and group reads by UMI, and MiTCR was used to assemble and quantify clonotypes. Only TCR cDNA sequences supported by at least two reads were kept to exclude erroneous sequences. The tcR package was used for downstream repertoire analysis, and clonotypes were matched across fractions by CDR3 nucleotide sequence plus V segment. VDJmatch was used to annotate antigen specificity against VDJdb, with one amino acid substitution in CDR3 allowed. TCRdb reprocessed the reads and provides one entry for every CDR3 protein sequence; no DNA is given. The V and J calls, along with clone size, are taken from TCRdb and not from the paper's own processing. The sample's table covers 550,000 to 600,000 distinct CDR3 sequences. The top ten clones comprise roughly 3.5% of the sample.

Taken from cysteine to phenylalanine, the CDR3 has 16 residues. The DNA is unrecorded. HCMV-specific IgG was detected in serum with a commercial ELISA kit to determine HCMV serostatus. Ficoll density gradient centrifugation was used to isolate peripheral blood mononuclear cells from blood. Recombination joined TRBV12-3 or TRBV12-4 with TRBJ1-1; without DNA, the TCRdb call of TRBD1 cannot be checked. Sequencing used blood T cells: a sorted CD56 or NKG2C T cell subset, CD4+ or CD8+ T cells, or bulk PBMC T cells (not recorded which). This receptor was identified in a man between 18 and 29 years old in good health. Donor details come from another sample of the same person, matched by shared clones. CDR3 protein: CANKRRAGAMNTEAFF.